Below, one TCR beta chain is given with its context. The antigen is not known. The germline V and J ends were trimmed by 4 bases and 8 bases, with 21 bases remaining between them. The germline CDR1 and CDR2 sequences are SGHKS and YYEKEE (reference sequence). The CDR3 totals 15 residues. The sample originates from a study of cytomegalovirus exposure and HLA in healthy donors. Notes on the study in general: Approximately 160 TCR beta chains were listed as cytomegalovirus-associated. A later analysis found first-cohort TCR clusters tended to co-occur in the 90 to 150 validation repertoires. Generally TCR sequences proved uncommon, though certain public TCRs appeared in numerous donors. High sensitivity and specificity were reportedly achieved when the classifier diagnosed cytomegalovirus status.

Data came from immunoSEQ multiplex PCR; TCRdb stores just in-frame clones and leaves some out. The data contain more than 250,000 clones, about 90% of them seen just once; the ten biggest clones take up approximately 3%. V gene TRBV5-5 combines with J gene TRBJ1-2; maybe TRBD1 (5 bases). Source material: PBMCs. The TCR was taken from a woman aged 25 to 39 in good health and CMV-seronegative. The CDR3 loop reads CASSPPVEGSDGYTF. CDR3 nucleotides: TGTGCCAGCAGCCCTCCGGTGGAGGGGTCTGACGGCTACACCTTC.